This T cell receptor (beta chain) was sequenced for a study of T-cell reconstitution after alpha-beta-depleted transplantation in children. The library targeted TCRbeta and was prepared with unique molecular identifiers. TCRdb analysed the PCR reads with MiXCR anew, one entry per CDR3 protein. This sample yields hundreds of thousands of distinct CDR3 sequences, of which approximately 32% are seen a single time; 2.4% belongs to the top ten. There are 18 residues in the CDR3. V was clipped by 0 bases and J by 3 bases, with 21 bases between them. The germline V gene encodes CDR1 SGHRS and CDR2 YFSETQ. V and J are TRBV5-1 and TRBJ2-5; D perhaps matches TRBD2 (5 bases). This material consisted of PBMCs from the stem cell graft donor, taken from the stem cell graft. The receptor was isolated from a human donor who donated a stem cell graft to a child with aplastic anemia. The CDR3 loop reads CASSLAGLVPIMKETQYF. The CDR3 DNA follows: TGCGCCAGCAGCTTGGCCGGACTCGTACCCATAATGAAAGAGACCCAGTACTTC.